What follows describes a single T cell receptor beta chain. Every one of the patients relapsed after autologous stem cell transplantation (brentuximab vedotin exposure was variable). The method was immunoSEQ multiplex PCR; TCRdb's version includes in-frame clones alone and lacks a portion of them. The sample gives some 84,000 clones, 80% to 95% of which show up once; over 2% is in the top ten. The data originate from a study of PD-1 blockade in classical Hodgkin lymphoma. The CDR3 runs 16 residues. V shed 0 bases and J shed 0 bases, with 10 bases lying between them. Germline V gives CDR1 SGHRS, CDR2 YFSETQ.

The chain uses TRBV5-1 and TRBJ2-4; the D is unclear. The specimen comprised peripheral blood mononuclear cells (PBMCs), sampled before the second cycle of nivolumab. The clonotype comes from a human donor with classical Hodgkin lymphoma. DNA of the CDR3: TGCGCCAGCAGCTTGGAGGCAGCACTAGCCAAAAACATTCAGTACTTC. It yields the protein CASSLEAALAKNIQYF.